This record concerns one TCR beta chain sequence. This entry is derived from a study of blood T cell repertoires in COVID-19. For the study at large: COVID-19 samples, acute and convalescent, were from the United States, Italy and Spain.

This CDR3 region has 17 residues. The V gene's germline CDR1 is LNHDA and CDR2 SQIVND (reference sequence). V dropped 4 bases and J dropped 2; count of bases not matched to a gene: 10. Here immunoSEQ multiplex PCR was the method, and the copy in TCRdb shows in-frame clones only, minus some. The table shows 470,000 or so clones, with approximately 90% occurring only once. Sequencing was performed on PBMCs or T cells enriched from blood (not recorded which). This chain uses TRBV19 with TRBJ2-7; TRBD2 aligns across 11 bases. The receptor comes from a woman aged 18-30 years with acute COVID-19. The DNA of the CDR3 is TGTGCCAGTAGTACCGGGAAGGGACTAGCGGATACCTACGAGCAGTACTTC. It specifies CASSTGKGLADTYEQYF.